This T cell receptor beta chain was identified during a study of OX40 agonist ivuxolimab in advanced cancers. Measured with immunoSEQ multiplex PCR; TCRdb has only the in-frame clones, and not every one. The sample yields 48,000 or so clones, roughly 86% seen once. V gave up 5 bases and J gave up 6 bases, with 12 bases separating them. The CDR3 runs 13 residues. CDR1 is MNHNS, CDR2 SASEGT, per germline. About this clone: What it binds is not known.

General study findings and limits: Low normalized clonal expansion also occurred in some nonresponding patients.

This chain joins TRBV6-1 and TRBJ2-3, with D unresolved. The TCR originated in an adult with an advanced solid tumor such as melanoma, head and neck, liver or kidney cancer. Material: CD4+ or CD8+ T cells sorted from blood, obtained in a trial of the OX40 agonist ivuxolimab. The CDR3 DNA reads as TGTGCCAGCAGTAGGTCGGCTGTCGATACGCAGTATTTT. Translation: CASSRSAVDTQYF.